The next 21 T cell receptor beta chains were all read from a single sample in a study of shared clonotypes between healthy human individuals. Sequencing was performed with immunoSEQ multiplex PCR; in TCRdb, only in-frame clones are kept and a portion is missing. The top ten hold approximately 1.5% of the sample, which has some 980,000 clones, 76% seen once. The sample comprised memory CD4+ T cells sorted from blood. The subset: CD45RA-negative fraction. Receptor source: a man between 18 and 29 years old in good health.

This chain connects TRBV11-3 to TRBJ2-1; D remains ambiguous. Trimming took 0 bases from V and 0 from J, leaving 18 bases between them. This CDR3 contains 19 residues. Germline values: CDR1 SGHNT, CDR2 YENEEA. In nucleotides, the CDR3 is TGTGCCAGCAGCTTAGATCGAGTGGGGTCCAAGAGCTCCTACAATGAGCAGTTCTTC. Translation gives CASSLDRVGSKSSYNEQFF.

With regard to this clone: Additional DNA sequences in this sample encode the identical CDR3. The chain joins TRBV30 to TRBJ1-4, with D unclear. CDR3 length equals 12 residues. Germline loops: CDR1 GTSNPN, CDR2 SVGIG (reference sequence). V lost 5 bases and J 4 bases, leaving 8 bases between the germline ends. The CDR3 reads CAWSGDNEKLFF. CDR3 DNA: TGTGCCTGGTCTGGGGATAATGAAAAACTGTTTTTT.

The table lists this clone with a few counts. CDR3 amino acids: CASRNTNQPQHF. CDR3 nucleotide sequence: TGTGCCAGTAGGAATACGAATCAGCCCCAGCATTTT. This sequence joins TRBV19 and TRBJ1-5; D not resolved. The V end lost 6 bases, the J end lost 4 bases, and 7 bases lay between the germline ends. The CDR3 has 12 amino acids. Germline CDR1 LNHDA, CDR2 SQIVND (reference sequence).

The chain carries TRBV28 and TRBJ2-5, with 9 bases identical to TRBD1. The V and J ends lost 3 bases and 1 base, in that order; junction bases with no gene match: 6. Germline-derived CDR1 and CDR2 are MDHEN and SYDVKM. This CDR3 has 16 amino acids. The CDR3 region has the DNA TGTGCCAGCAGTTTCTTGGACAGGGGCCTCCAAGAGACCCAGTACTTC. The encoded protein is CASSFLDRGLQETQYF. The full variable domain, with the rest looked up from reference TRBV28 and TRBJ2-5, is DVKVTQSSRYLVKRTGEKVFLECVQDMDHENMFWYRQDPGLGLRLIYFSYDVKMKEKGDIPEGYSVSREKKERFSLILESASTNQTSMYLCASSFLDRGLQETQYFGPGTRLLVL.

This chain connects TRBV19 to TRBJ1-2; 7 bases are shared with TRBD1. Losses at the gene ends were 5 bases for V and 1 base for J; bases not matched to a gene: 7. The CDR3 sequence is 15 residues long. CDR1 is LNHDA, CDR2 SQIVND, per germline (reference sequence). CDR3 bases: TGTGCCAGTAGTCCTCGACAGGGTATTAACTATGGCTACACCTTC. The encoded protein is CASSPRQGINYGYTF.

The V and J genes are TRBV2 and TRBJ2-6; perhaps TRBD1 as D (5 bases). The germline V gene encodes CDR1 SNHLY and CDR2 FYNNEI. CDR3 length: 17 amino acids. Trimming took 6 bases from V and 0 from J, leaving 15 bases between them. DNA for the CDR3: TGTGCCAGCAGGACATCCACAGGCCTCTCTGGGGCCAACGTCCTGACTTTC. Residues: CASRTSTGLSGANVLTF.

The rearrangement links TRBV2 to TRBJ2-2; 10 nucleotides agree with TRBD1. Trimming at V came to 6 bases and at J to 2 bases, leaving 3 bases not matched to a gene. This CDR3 is built from 15 residues. CDR1 SNHLY and CDR2 FYNNEI come from the germline V gene. The CDR3 coding sequence is TGTGCCAGCAGGGGACAGGGGCGAAACACCGGGGAGCTGTTTTTT. This codes for CASRGQGRNTGELFF.

The chain carries TRBV7-6 and TRBJ1-1; 7 nucleotides match TRBD1. V lost 4 bases to trimming and J lost 1 base; unmatched junction nucleotides: 12. The CDR3 covers 17 residues. Germline lookup yields CDR1 SGHVS and CDR2 FNYEAQ. CDR3 nucleotide sequence: TGTGCCAGCAGCTCCACCCATCGACAGGGCACGAACACTGAAGCTTTCTTT. Encoded protein: CASSSTHRQGTNTEAFF.

This chain uses TRBV6-1 with TRBJ1-6; D is unclear. The CDR3 contains 15 residues. Trimming removed 2 bases at V and 6 bases at J, with 11 bases between. CDR1 MNHNS and CDR2 SASEGT come from the germline V gene. CDR3 residues: CASSETAGSNSPLHF. CDR3 bases: TGTGCCAGCAGTGAAACCGCGGGGAGTAATTCACCCCTCCACTTT.

This clone was recorded once. This sequence joins TRBV23-1 and TRBJ2-5; D gene unclear. TRBV23-1 is noted as an ORF with a role that remains uncertain. The CDR3 spans 15 residues. The germline V and J ends were trimmed by 5 bases and 4 bases, with 17 bases remaining between them. CDR3: CASSKPDWCRETQYF. In DNA form, the CDR3 reads TGCGCCAGCAGTAAACCCGACTGGTGTAGAGAGACCCAGTACTTC.

This clone has a single count. The chain carries TRBV7-6 and TRBJ2-5; D gene ambiguous. The germline V gene encodes CDR1 SGHVS and CDR2 FNYEAQ. Trimming cost V 1 base and J 5 bases, with 11 bases left between them. The CDR3 has 14 residues. The CDR3 region is CASSLEYRLETQYF. The CDR3 DNA reads as TGTGCCAGCAGCTTAGAATATCGGCTTGAGACCCAGTACTTC.

This clone was detected a few times. The CDR3 sequence is CASSFQDEAFF. The CDR3 DNA follows: TGTGCCAGCAGCTTTCAGGACGAAGCTTTCTTT. The rearrangement uses TRBV7-9 and TRBJ1-1; D is unclear. The germline V gene encodes CDR1 SEHNR and CDR2 FQNEAQ (reference sequence). Trimming removed 3 bases from V and 8 bases from J, with 7 bases in between. CDR3 length: 11 residues.

The J gene is TRBJ2-2, the V gene TRBV6-5; the D gene is possibly TRBD1 (6 bases). The CDR3 has 15 amino acids. Per germline, CDR1 MNHEY and CDR2 SVGAGI. V was pared by 6 bases and J by 1 base, with 12 bases between. The CDR3 sequence is CASSRGQMNTGELFF. The CDR3 region has the DNA TGTGCCAGCAGCCGCGGACAGATGAACACCGGGGAGCTGTTTTTT.

This chain links TRBV9 with TRBJ2-1, with a tentative D call TRBD2 (6 bases). CDR1 is SGDLS and CDR2 is YYNGEE in the germline V gene. V lost 0 bases and J 9 bases, leaving 13 bases between the germline ends. The CDR3 consists of 14 residues. The CDR3, as DNA: TGTGCCAGCAGCGTAGAGGTGACTAGGGGTGAGCAGTTCTTC. It yields the protein CASSVEVTRGEQFF.

This clone was observed a single time. In the same sample, other DNA sequences code for this CDR3. The chain links TRBV9 to TRBJ1-3, with 9 bases matching TRBD1. Losses at the gene ends were 3 bases for V and 3 bases for J; bases not matched to a gene: 4. Per the germline V gene, CDR1 is SGDLS and CDR2 is YYNGEE. The CDR3 runs 15 residues. The CDR3 loop is CASSEGQGGGNTIYF. The CDR3 DNA reads as TGTGCCAGCAGCGAGGGACAGGGTGGTGGAAACACCATATATTTT.

V gene TRBV5-1 combines with J gene TRBJ2-2, with no clear D. Trimming cost V 4 bases and J 5 bases, with 9 bases left between them. Germline assignment: CDR1 SGHRS and CDR2 YFSETQ. CDR3 length: 13 amino acids. CDR3 nucleotide sequence: TGCGCCAGCAGCCCCGACGGAACCGGGGAGCTGTTTTTT. Its translation: CASSPDGTGELFF.

This clone was seen a few times. This chain connects TRBV5-1 to TRBJ2-6, with D unclear. Between the trimmed V and J ends, which lost 7 bases and 2 bases, there was a span of 7 bases. Germline-derived CDR1 and CDR2 are SGHRS and YFSETQ. This CDR3 is built from 13 residues. The CDR3 sequence is CASGEAGANVLTF. CDR3 DNA sequence: TGCGCCAGCGGAGAGGCTGGGGCCAACGTCCTGACTTTC.

This chain joins TRBV6-5 and TRBJ1-1; D is possibly TRBD1 (5 bases). This CDR3 comprises 13 residues. Deletions cut 5 bases from V and 7 bases from J, with 14 bases between. Germline V gene lookup returns CDR1 MNHEY and CDR2 SVGAGI. The CDR3 coding sequence is TGTGCCAGCAGTCAACCGGCCGGGGGTGAAGCTTTCTTT. Its protein is CASSQPAGGEAFF.

The sample holds one count of this clone. The chain links TRBV28 to TRBJ2-7; TRBD1 aligns across 7 bases. The CDR3 runs to 12 residues. The germline CDR1 and CDR2 sequences are MDHEN and SYDVKM. Germline trimming cut 6 bases from V and 7 bases from J; bases unmatched to any gene: 6. In DNA, the CDR3 is TGTGCCAGCAGACCAGGGGGAAGGGAGCAGTACTTC. Protein sequence: CASRPGGREQYF.

The chain carries TRBV5-6 and TRBJ2-7; 7 nucleotides match TRBD1. V trimming: 3 bases; J trimming: 2 bases; junction bases outside the gene matches: 11. From germline, CDR1 is SGHDT and CDR2 YYEEEE. The CDR3 covers 16 residues. CDR3 residues: CASSSWRQGVTYEQYF. The CDR3 nucleotides read TGTGCCAGCAGCTCATGGAGACAGGGTGTAACCTACGAGCAGTACTTC.

The chain is built from TRBV28 and TRBJ2-7, with TRBD2 matching over 10 bases. The CDR3 is made up of 16 amino acids. Germline V gene sequence: CDR1 MDHEN, CDR2 SYDVKM. With V trimmed by 4 bases and J by 4 bases, 10 bases remained unmatched. The CDR3 coding sequence is TGTGCCAGCAGTTCAATACCCCGGACTAGCGGTTACGAGCAGTACTTC. This sequence encodes CASSSIPRTSGYEQYF.